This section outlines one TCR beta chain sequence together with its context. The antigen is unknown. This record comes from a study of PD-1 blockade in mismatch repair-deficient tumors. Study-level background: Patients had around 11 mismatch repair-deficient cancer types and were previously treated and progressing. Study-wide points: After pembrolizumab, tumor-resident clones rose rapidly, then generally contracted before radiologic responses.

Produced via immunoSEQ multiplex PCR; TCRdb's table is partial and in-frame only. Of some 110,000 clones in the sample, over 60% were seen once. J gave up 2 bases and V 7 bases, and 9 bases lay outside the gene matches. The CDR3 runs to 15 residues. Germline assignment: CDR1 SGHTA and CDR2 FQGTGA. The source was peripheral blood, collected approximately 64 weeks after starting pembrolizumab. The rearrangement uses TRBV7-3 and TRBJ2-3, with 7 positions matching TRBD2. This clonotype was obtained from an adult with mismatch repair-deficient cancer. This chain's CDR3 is CASTQGGSPTDTQYF. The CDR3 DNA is TGTGCCAGCACCCAAGGCGGGAGCCCCACAGATACGCAGTATTTT.